This T cell receptor (beta chain) derives from a study of blood T cell repertoires in COVID-19. Study details: COVID-19 samples, acute and convalescent, were from the United States, Italy and Spain. PBMCs, B-cell-depleted T cells, or T cells were the source of the cDNA or gDNA that made up the material.

Germline V gene lookup returns CDR1 SGHRS and CDR2 YFSETQ. The CDR3 contains 14 residues. Trimming removed 4 bases at V and 1 base at J, with 11 bases between. In the original analysis: Quantification of nucleated cells was approximated via reference gene primer amplification. TCRdb's table, derived via immunoSEQ multiplex PCR, lists solely in-frame clones and lacks some. Clonal size and the V and J genes are those of that table, whereas D and trimming came from the DNA. This sample has roughly 110,000 clones, with 81% found just once. The genes are TRBV5-1 and TRBJ1-1, with no clear D. The specimen was peripheral blood. This receptor was obtained from a human donor in a cohort sampled during active COVID-19. This CDR3 reads CASSPSGENTEAFF. CDR3 nucleotide sequence: TGCGCCAGCAGCCCCTCCGGGGAGAACACTGAAGCTTTCTTT.